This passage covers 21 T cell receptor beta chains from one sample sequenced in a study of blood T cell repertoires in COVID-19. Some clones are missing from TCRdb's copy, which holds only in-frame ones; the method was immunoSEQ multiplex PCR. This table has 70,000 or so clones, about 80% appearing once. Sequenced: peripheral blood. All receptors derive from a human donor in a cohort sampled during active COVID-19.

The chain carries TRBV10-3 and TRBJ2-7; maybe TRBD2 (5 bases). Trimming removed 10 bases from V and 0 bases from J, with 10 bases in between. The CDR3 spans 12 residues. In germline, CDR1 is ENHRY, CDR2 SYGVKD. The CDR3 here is CATADFSYEQYF. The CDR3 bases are TGTGCCACTGCGGACTTCTCCTACGAGCAGTACTTC.

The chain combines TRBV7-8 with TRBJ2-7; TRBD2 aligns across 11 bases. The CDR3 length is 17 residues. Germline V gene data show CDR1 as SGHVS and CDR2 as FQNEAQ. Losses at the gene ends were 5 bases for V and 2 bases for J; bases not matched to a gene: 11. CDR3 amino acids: CASSGEALAGVPYEQYF. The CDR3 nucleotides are TGTGCCAGCAGCGGCGAGGCACTAGCGGGAGTCCCCTACGAGCAGTACTTC.

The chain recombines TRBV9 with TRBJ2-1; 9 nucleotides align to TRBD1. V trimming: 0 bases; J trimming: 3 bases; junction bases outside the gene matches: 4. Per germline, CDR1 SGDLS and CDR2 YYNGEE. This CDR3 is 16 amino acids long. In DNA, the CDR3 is TGTGCCAGCAGCGTAGGAGGACAGGGGTACTACAATGAGCAGTTCTTC. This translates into CASSVGGQGYYNEQFF.

The CDR3 here is CASSYAGQGHEAFF. CDR3 sequence (DNA): TGTGCCAGCAGTTACGCGGGACAGGGTCATGAAGCTTTCTTT. The V call is TRBV6-5, the J call TRBJ1-1; 9 bases map to TRBD1. This CDR3 contains 14 residues. Germline V gives CDR1 MNHEY, CDR2 SVGAGI. The ends lost 2 bases at V and 7 bases at J; junction bases unmatched: 5.

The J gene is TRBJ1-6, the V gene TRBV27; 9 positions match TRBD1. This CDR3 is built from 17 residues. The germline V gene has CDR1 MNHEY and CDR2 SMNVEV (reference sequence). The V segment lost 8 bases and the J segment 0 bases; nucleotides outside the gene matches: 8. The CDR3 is CASRPTGGSSYNSPLHF. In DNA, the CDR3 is TGTGCCAGCCGACCGACAGGGGGGAGCTCCTATAATTCACCCCTCCACTTT.

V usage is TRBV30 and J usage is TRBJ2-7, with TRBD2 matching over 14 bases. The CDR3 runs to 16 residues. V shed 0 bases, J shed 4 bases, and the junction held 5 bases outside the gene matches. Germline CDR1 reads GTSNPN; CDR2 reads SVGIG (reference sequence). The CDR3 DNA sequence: TGTGCCTGGAGTGTAGGGACTAGCGGGAGAATTTACGAGCAGTACTTC. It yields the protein CAWSVGTSGRIYEQYF.

The CDR3 DNA follows: TGTGCCAGCTCAAACAGGGGGTCTAACACTGAAGCTTTCTTT. It codes for CASSNRGSNTEAFF. V usage is TRBV18 and J usage is TRBJ1-1; TRBD1 matches 8 bases. The CDR3 spans 14 residues. V shed 5 bases and J 2 bases; nucleotides not matched to a gene: 4. CDR1 and CDR2 (germline): KGHSH, LQKENI. The full variable domain, in which reference TRBV18 and TRBJ1-1 provide the parts outside the CDR3, is NAGVMQNPRHLVRRRGQEARLRCSPMKGHSHVYWYRQLPEEGLKFMVYLQKENIIDESGMPKERFSAEFPKEGPSILRIQQVVRGDSAAYFCASSNRGSNTEAFFGQGTRLTVV.

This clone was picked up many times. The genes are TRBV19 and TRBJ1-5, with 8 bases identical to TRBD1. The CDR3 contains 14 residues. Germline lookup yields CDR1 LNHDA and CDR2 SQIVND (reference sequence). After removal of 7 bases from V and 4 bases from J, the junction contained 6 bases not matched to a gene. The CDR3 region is CASTRTGLNQPQHF. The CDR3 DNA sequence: TGTGCCAGTACCCGGACAGGGCTTAATCAGCCCCAGCATTTT.

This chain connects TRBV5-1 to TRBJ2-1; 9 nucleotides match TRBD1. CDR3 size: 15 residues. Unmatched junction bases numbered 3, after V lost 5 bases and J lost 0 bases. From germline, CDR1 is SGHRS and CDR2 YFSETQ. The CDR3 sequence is CASRGGQGSYNEQFF. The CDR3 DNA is TGCGCCAGCAGAGGGGGACAGGGCTCCTACAATGAGCAGTTCTTC. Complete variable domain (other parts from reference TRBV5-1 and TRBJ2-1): KAGVTQTPRYLIKTRGQQVTLSCSPISGHRSVSWYQQTPGQGLQFLFEYFSETQRNKGNFPGRFSGRQFSNSRSEMNVSTLELGDSALYLCASRGGQGSYNEQFFGPGTRLTVL.

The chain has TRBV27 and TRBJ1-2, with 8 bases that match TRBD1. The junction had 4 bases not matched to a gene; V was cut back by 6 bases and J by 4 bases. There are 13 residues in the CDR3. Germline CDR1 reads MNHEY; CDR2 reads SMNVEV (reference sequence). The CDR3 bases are TGTGCCAGCAGGGGGACAGGAGGCTATGGCTACACCTTC. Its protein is CASRGTGGYGYTF.

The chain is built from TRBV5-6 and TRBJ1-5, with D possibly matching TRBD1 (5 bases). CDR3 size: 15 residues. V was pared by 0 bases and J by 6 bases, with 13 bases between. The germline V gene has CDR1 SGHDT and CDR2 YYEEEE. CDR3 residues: CASSLGPGGAQPQHF. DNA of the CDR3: TGTGCCAGCAGCTTGGGGCCGGGCGGGGCTCAGCCCCAGCATTTT.

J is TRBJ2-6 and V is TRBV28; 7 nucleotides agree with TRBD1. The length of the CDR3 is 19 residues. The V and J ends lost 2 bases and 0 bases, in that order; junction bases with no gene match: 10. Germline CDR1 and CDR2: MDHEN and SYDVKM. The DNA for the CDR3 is TGTGCCAGCAGTTTAAGGCCGGGACAGAGTTCCTCTGGGGCCAACGTCCTGACTTTC. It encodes CASSLRPGQSSSGANVLTF.

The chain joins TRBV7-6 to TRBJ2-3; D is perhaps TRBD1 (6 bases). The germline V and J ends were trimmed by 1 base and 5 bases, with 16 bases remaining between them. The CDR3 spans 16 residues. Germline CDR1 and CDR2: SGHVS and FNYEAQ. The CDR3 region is CASSLVGGAVGDTQYF. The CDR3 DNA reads TGTGCCAGCAGCTTAGTAGGGGGAGCCGTTGGAGATACGCAGTATTTT.

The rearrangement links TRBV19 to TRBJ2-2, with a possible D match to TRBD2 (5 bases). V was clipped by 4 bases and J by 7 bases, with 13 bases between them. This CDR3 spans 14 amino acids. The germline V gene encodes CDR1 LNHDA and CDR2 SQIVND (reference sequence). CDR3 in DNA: TGTGCCAGTAGTACCGGACTGTTCGGCGGGGAGCTGTTTTTT. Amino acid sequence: CASSTGLFGGELFF.

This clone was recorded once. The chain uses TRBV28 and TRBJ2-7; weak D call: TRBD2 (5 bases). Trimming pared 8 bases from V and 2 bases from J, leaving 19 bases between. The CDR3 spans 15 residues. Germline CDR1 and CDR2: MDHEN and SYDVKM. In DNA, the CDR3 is TGTGCCAGCCAAGGACGGGATGTAGCGACCTACGAGCAGTACTTC. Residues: CASQGRDVATYEQYF.

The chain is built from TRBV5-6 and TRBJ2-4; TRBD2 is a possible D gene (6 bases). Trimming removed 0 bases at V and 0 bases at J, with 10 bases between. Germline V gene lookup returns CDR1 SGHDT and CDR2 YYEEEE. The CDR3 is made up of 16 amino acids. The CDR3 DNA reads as TGTGCCAGCAGCTTGGCGGGAGTCCTAGCCAAAAACATTCAGTACTTC. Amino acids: CASSLAGVLAKNIQYF.

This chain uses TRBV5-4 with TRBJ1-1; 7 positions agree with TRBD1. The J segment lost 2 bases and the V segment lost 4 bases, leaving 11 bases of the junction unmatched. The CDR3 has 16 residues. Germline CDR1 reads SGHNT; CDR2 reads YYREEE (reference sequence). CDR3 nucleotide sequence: TGTGCCAGCAGCGGAGGGACAGTAAAACATAACACTGAAGCTTTCTTT. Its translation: CASSGGTVKHNTEAFF. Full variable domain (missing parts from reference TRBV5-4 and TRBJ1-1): ETGVTQSPTHLIKTRGQQVTLRCSSQSGHNTVSWYQQALGQGPQFIFQYYREEENGRGNFPPRFSGLQFPNYSSELNVNALELDDSALYLCASSGGTVKHNTEAFFGQGTRLTVV.

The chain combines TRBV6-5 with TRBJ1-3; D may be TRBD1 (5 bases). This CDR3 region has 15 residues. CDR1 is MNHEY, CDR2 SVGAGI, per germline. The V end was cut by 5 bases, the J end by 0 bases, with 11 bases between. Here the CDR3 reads CASSRTPSSGNTIYF. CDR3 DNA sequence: TGTGCCAGCAGTCGGACACCGAGCTCTGGAAACACCATATATTTT.

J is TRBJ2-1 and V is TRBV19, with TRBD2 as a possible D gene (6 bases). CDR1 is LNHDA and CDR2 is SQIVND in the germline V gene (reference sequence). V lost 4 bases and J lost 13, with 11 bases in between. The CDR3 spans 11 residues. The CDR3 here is CASSNRDFQFF. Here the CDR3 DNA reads TGTGCCAGTAGTAACCGGGACTTTCAGTTCTTC.

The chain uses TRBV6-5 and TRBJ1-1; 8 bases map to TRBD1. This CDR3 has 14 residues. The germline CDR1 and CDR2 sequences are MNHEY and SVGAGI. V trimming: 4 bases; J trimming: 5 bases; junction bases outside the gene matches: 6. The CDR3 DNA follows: TGTGCCAGCAGTTCGAAGACAGGGGTTACTGAAGCTTTCTTT. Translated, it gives CASSSKTGVTEAFF.

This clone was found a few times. The CDR3 loop is CASREGLGPQHF. The CDR3 nucleotides are TGTGCCTCAAGAGAGGGACTTGGGCCCCAGCATTTT. This sequence joins TRBV19 and TRBJ1-5, with a possible D match to TRBD1 (5 bases). V lost 11 bases to trimming and J lost 9 bases, with 17 bases between them. This CDR3 has 12 amino acids. Germline assignment: CDR1 LNHDA and CDR2 SQIVND (reference sequence).